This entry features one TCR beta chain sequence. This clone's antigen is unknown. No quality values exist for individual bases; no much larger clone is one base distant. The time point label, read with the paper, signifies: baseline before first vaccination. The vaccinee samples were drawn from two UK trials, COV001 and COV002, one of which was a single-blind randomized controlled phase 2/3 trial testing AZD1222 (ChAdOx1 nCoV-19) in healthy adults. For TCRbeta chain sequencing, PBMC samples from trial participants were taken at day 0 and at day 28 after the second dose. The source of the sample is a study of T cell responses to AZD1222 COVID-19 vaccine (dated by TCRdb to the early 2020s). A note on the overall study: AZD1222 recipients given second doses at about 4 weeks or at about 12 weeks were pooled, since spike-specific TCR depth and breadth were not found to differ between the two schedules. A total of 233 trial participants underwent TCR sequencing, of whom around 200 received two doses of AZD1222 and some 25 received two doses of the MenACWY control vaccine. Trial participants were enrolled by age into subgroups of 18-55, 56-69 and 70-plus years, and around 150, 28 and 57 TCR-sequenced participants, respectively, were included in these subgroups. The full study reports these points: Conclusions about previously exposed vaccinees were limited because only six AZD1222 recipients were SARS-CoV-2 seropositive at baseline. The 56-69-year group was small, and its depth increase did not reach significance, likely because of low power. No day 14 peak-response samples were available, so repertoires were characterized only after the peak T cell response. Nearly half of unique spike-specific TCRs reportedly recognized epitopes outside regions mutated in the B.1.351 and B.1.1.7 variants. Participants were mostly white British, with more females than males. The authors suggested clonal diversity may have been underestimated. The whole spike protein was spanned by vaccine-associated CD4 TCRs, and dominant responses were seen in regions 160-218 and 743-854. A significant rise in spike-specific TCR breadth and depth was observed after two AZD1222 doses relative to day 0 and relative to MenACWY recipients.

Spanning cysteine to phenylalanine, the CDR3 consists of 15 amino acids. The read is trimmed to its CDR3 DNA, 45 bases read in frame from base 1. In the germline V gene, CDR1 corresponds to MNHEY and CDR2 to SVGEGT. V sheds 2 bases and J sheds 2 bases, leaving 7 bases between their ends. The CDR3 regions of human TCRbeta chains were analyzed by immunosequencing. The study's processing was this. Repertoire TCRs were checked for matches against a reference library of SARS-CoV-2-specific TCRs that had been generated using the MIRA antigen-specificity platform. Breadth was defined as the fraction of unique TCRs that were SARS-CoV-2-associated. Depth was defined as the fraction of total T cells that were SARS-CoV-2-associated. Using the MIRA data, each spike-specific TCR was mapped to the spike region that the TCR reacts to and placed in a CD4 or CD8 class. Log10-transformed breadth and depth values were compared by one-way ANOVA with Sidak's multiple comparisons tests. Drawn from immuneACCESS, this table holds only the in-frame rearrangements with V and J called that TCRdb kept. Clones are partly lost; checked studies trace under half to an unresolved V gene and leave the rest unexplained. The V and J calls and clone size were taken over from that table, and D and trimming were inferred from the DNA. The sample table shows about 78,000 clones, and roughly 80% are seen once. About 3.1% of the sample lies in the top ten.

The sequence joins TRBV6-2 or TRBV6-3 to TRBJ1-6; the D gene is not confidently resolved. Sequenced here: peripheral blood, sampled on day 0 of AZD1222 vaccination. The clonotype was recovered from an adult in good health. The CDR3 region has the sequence CASSYIGTYNSPLHF. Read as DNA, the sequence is TGTGCCAGCAGTTACATCGGTACCTATAATTCACCCCTCCACTTT.